Each of the 13 T cell receptor beta chains below was sequenced from the same sample in a study of blood T cell repertoires in COVID-19. The repertoire was sequenced with immunoSEQ multiplex PCR; TCRdb's copy has only in-frame clones and lacks some. The sample holds tens of thousands of clones, about 88% seen once. Sequencing used peripheral blood. The receptor source for this set is a human donor with active COVID-19. The donor label of this sample is uncertain.

The genes are TRBV10-1 and TRBJ2-7, with D maybe TRBD1 (6 bases). Germline CDR1 reads WNHNN; CDR2 reads SYGVQD (reference sequence). There are 15 residues in the CDR3. Trimming cost V 6 bases and J 0 bases, with 15 bases left between them. The CDR3 region is CASRAGTPTSYEQYF. CDR3 DNA: TGCGCCAGCAGGGCCGGGACACCTACCTCCTACGAGCAGTACTTC.

The chain couples TRBV5-6 to TRBJ1-2; 8 bases align to TRBD1. The CDR3 length is 14 residues. J gave up 4 bases and V 2 bases, and 4 bases lay outside the gene matches. Germline CDR1 reads SGHDT; CDR2 reads YYEEEE. CDR3 loop: CASSFRGRTYGYTF. CDR3 nucleotide sequence: TGTGCCAGCAGCTTCAGGGGGCGAACCTATGGCTACACCTTC.

This clone was observed a handful of times. The CDR3 here is CSATSNEKLFF. The CDR3 DNA is TGCAGTGCTACGAGTAATGAAAAACTGTTTTTT. The chain combines TRBV20-1 with TRBJ1-4; D not certain. The CDR3 has 11 residues. With 4 bases removed from V and 4 bases from J, the gap between germline ends came to 4 bases. CDR1 DFQATT and CDR2 SNEGSKA come from the germline V gene (reference sequence).

This clone was seen a single time. The chain couples TRBV9 to TRBJ2-7, with TRBD1 matching over 9 bases. The germline CDR1 and CDR2 sequences are SGDLS and YYNGEE. This CDR3 contains 14 residues. The ends lost 0 bases at V and 4 bases at J; junction bases unmatched: 2. CDR3 in amino acids: CASSVGQGGYEQYF. The DNA for the CDR3 is TGTGCCAGCAGCGTAGGACAGGGGGGATACGAGCAGTACTTC.

The CDR3: CASSKAAIWTGGARKNIQYF. For the CDR3, the DNA is TGTGCCAGCAGCAAAGCGGCCATCTGGACGGGGGGGGCACGAAAAAACATTCAGTACTTC. The rearrangement uses TRBV21-1 and TRBJ2-4; the DNA was not used to check the table's D call, TRBD2. TRBV21-1 is designated a pseudogene. This CDR3 contains 20 residues.

The rearrangement uses TRBV7-2 and TRBJ2-7; D possibly corresponds to TRBD2 (6 bases). V was shortened by 1 base and J by 0 bases, with 13 bases between the two germline ends. This CDR3 spans 16 amino acids. The germline gives CDR1 SGHTA, CDR2 FQGNSA. Written as DNA, the CDR3 is TGTGCCAGCAGCTTAGGCGGGACTCTTGCCTCCTACGAGCAGTACTTC. Amino acid sequence: CASSLGGTLASYEQYF.

The chain combines TRBV2 with TRBJ2-7, with D possibly being TRBD1 (6 bases). This CDR3 region has 15 residues. Germline V CDR1 and CDR2: SNHLY, FYNNEI. The germline V and J ends were trimmed by 8 bases and 2 bases, with 19 bases remaining between them. This CDR3 reads CASQSSGRGPYEQYF. Here the CDR3 DNA reads TGTGCCAGCCAAAGCTCCGGCAGGGGCCCCTACGAGCAGTACTTC.

The chain uses TRBV7-2 and TRBJ1-3, with D possibly matching TRBD1 (5 bases). Trimming shortened V by 1 base and J by 8 bases, and 18 bases separated the two germline ends. The CDR3 extends over 16 amino acids. Looked up from germline, CDR1 is SGHTA and CDR2 is FQGNSA. The CDR3 DNA sequence: TGTGCCAGCAGCTTAGTTGGGGGAACGGGGGGTCACACCATATATTTT. It translates to CASSLVGGTGGHTIYF.

The J gene is TRBJ2-3, the V gene TRBV4-3; D remains unclear. This CDR3 spans 15 amino acids. Germline V gives CDR1 LGHNA, CDR2 YSLEER. With 0 bases removed from V and 5 bases from J, the gap between germline ends came to 12 bases. The CDR3 region is CASSQDPSIGDTQYF. The CDR3 DNA sequence: TGCGCCAGCAGCCAAGATCCTAGTATTGGAGATACGCAGTATTTT.

This clone appeared once. This chain uses TRBV14 with TRBJ2-5; unclear D gene. This CDR3 has 15 residues. Germline CDR1 reads SGHDN; CDR2 reads FVKESK. V was cut by 0 bases and J by 4 bases, with 12 bases left in between. This chain's CDR3 is CASSQETPLGETQYF. The CDR3 DNA reads as TGTGCCAGCAGCCAAGAGACACCTTTAGGAGAGACCCAGTACTTC.

V usage is TRBV6-5 and J usage is TRBJ2-3, with D possibly matching TRBD2 (5 bases). The ends were cut back, 6 bases at V and 1 base at J, with 14 bases in the middle. The CDR3 is 15 amino acids. In germline, CDR1 is MNHEY, CDR2 SVGAGI. The CDR3 nucleotides are TGTGCCAGCAGACGTACGAGGGTTGGCACAGATACGCAGTATTTT. Protein product: CASRRTRVGTDTQYF.

The CDR3 region has the DNA TGTGCCACCCGGGAGGGCATCCTCTTTGGCTACACCTTC. Amino acid sequence: CATREGILFGYTF. The genes are TRBV19 and TRBJ1-2; D uncertain. CDR1 and CDR2 (germline): LNHDA, SQIVND (reference sequence). This CDR3 is 13 amino acids long. Trimming removed 10 bases at V and 7 bases at J, with 19 bases between.

V is TRBV27 and J is TRBJ2-4; 10 bases match TRBD2. Trimming took 8 bases from V and 9 from J; bases not matched to a gene: 13. The CDR3 spans 15 residues. Germline lookup yields CDR1 MNHEY and CDR2 SMNVEV (reference sequence). The CDR3 is CASSKLAGAPGIQYF. In nucleotides, the CDR3 is TGTGCCAGCTCCAAGCTAGCGGGGGCCCCCGGCATTCAGTACTTC.